One and the same sample provided the 23 T cell receptor beta chains below, sequenced in a study of blood T cell repertoires in COVID-19. The data were produced by immunoSEQ multiplex PCR, yet TCRdb's version contains in-frame clones alone and is incomplete. The data contain around 130,000 clones, roughly four fifths of them singletons. Input material: peripheral blood. The receptors were sampled from a man aged 40-55 years with active or convalescent COVID-19.

V gene TRBV6-5 combines with J gene TRBJ1-2, with 7 bases matching TRBD1. The ends lost 5 bases at V and 3 bases at J; junction bases unmatched: 9. Per germline, CDR1 MNHEY and CDR2 SVGAGI. The CDR3 consists of 15 residues. Written as DNA, the CDR3 is TGTGCCAGCAGTCAAAGGACAGGAGGGGACTATGGCTACACCTTC. Translation: CASSQRTGGDYGYTF.

The chain has TRBV25-1 and TRBJ1-2; possible D gene TRBD1, 5 bases. CDR3 length equals 13 residues. From germline, CDR1 is MGHDK and CDR2 SYGVNS. The germline V and J ends were trimmed by 5 bases and 2 bases, with 9 bases remaining between them. This chain's CDR3 is CASSLQENYGYTF. The CDR3 nucleotides are TGTGCCAGCAGTTTACAGGAAAACTATGGCTACACCTTC.

Only one count was recorded for this clone. The DNA of the CDR3 is TGTGCCAGCAGCTTAAGAGGCGGAAGTTCAGATACGCAGTATTTT. Amino acids: CASSLRGGSSDTQYF. The chain combines TRBV7-3 with TRBJ2-3; D gene uncertain. Looked up from germline, CDR1 is SGHTA and CDR2 is FQGTGA. This CDR3 is 15 amino acids long. Trimming left V 1 base short and J 4 bases short, with 12 bases between.

The chain has TRBV6-5 and TRBJ1-5; a possible D gene is TRBD1 (6 bases). V lost 7 bases, J lost 7 bases, and 17 bases lay in between. The CDR3 sequence is 14 residues long. Germline CDR1 reads MNHEY; CDR2 reads SVGAGI. The CDR3 DNA reads TGTGCCAGCATTAAATGGGGGCTAGGACAGCCCCAGCATTTT. This codes for CASIKWGLGQPQHF.

The CDR3 region has the DNA TGTGCCAGCAGCCAAGAAGAGCGGGGAGTCTCCTACGAGCAGTACTTC. Translation gives CASSQEERGVSYEQYF. The V and J genes are TRBV4-2 and TRBJ2-7, with TRBD2 matching over 7 bases. Germline CDR1 is LGHNA and CDR2 is YNFKEQ. The trim removed 0 bases at V and 0 bases at J, leaving 5 bases unmatched. The CDR3 spans 16 residues.

V gene TRBV13 combines with J gene TRBJ2-7; D may be TRBD2 (7 bases). The germline V and J ends were trimmed by 6 bases and 6 bases, with 9 bases remaining between them. This CDR3 comprises 11 residues. The V gene's germline CDR1 is PRHDT and CDR2 FYEKMQ (reference sequence). The CDR3 nucleotides read TGTGCCAGCAGGAGGGGGGGCGAGCAGTACTTC. Its protein product is CASRRGGEQYF.

This clone was seen just once. The rearrangement uses TRBV6-1 and TRBJ2-7, with 11 bases matching TRBD1. The V gene end was trimmed by 7 bases and the J gene end by 7 bases; junction bases not matched to a gene: 6. CDR3 length equals 13 residues. Germline lookup yields CDR1 MNHNS and CDR2 SASEGT. Here the CDR3 reads CASKGQGAREQYF. In DNA form, the CDR3 reads TGTGCCAGCAAAGGACAGGGGGCGCGGGAGCAGTACTTC.

V is TRBV9 and J is TRBJ1-4, with a possible D match to TRBD1 (6 bases). Germline CDR1 is SGDLS and CDR2 is YYNGEE. CDR3 size: 15 residues. Trimming took 4 bases from V and 6 from J, leaving 16 bases between them. CDR3 protein: CASSLAPGVDEKLFF. CDR3 in DNA: TGTGCCAGCAGCCTCGCCCCAGGGGTCGATGAAAAACTGTTTTTT.

V usage is TRBV19 and J usage is TRBJ1-1; maybe TRBD1 (6 bases). There are 14 residues in the CDR3. Germline CDR1 is LNHDA and CDR2 is SQIVND (reference sequence). Trimming removed 7 bases from V and 1 base from J, with 13 bases in between. The CDR3 reads CASTRDTGNTEAFF. DNA for the CDR3: TGTGCCAGTACCCGGGACACGGGGAACACTGAAGCTTTCTTT.

This chain connects TRBV7-3 to TRBJ2-1, with D uncertain. Germline-derived CDR1 and CDR2 are SGHTA and FQGTGA. Between the trimmed V and J ends, which lost 3 bases and 6 bases, there was a span of 12 bases. This CDR3 has 14 residues. The CDR3 sequence is CASSFMGISNEQFF. CDR3 in DNA: TGTGCCAGCAGCTTCATGGGCATCAGCAATGAGCAGTTCTTC.

V gene TRBV4-3 combines with J gene TRBJ2-3; possible D gene TRBD2, 5 bases. V was shortened by 2 bases and J by 0 bases, with 6 bases between the two germline ends. The germline gives CDR1 LGHNA, CDR2 YSLEER. This CDR3 contains 14 residues. CDR3 nucleotide sequence: TGCGCCAGCAGCCAACCGGGGAGCACAGATACGCAGTATTTT. Encoded protein: CASSQPGSTDTQYF.

The J gene is TRBJ2-5, the V gene TRBV4-1, with TRBD1 matching 8 bases. Germline CDR1 MGHRA, CDR2 YSYEKL. The length of the CDR3 is 14 residues. The J segment lost 4 bases and the V segment lost 0 bases, leaving 1 base of the junction unmatched. CDR3 protein: CASSQDQGAETQYF. CDR3 DNA sequence: TGCGCCAGCAGCCAAGATCAGGGGGCAGAGACCCAGTACTTC.

The chain is built from TRBV4-2 and TRBJ1-6, with D uncertain. CDR1 LGHNA and CDR2 YNFKEQ come from the germline V gene. The CDR3 is made up of 17 amino acids. The germline V and J ends were trimmed by 0 bases and 8 bases, with 17 bases remaining between them. CDR3 region: CASSQDALAGEYSPLHF. CDR3 DNA: TGTGCCAGCAGCCAAGACGCCCTAGCCGGGGAGTATTCACCCCTCCACTTT.

The chain combines TRBV5-4 with TRBJ2-1; 8 bases match TRBD1. Germline assignment: CDR1 SGHNT and CDR2 YYREEE (reference sequence). This CDR3 comprises 13 residues. V shed 8 bases and J 9 bases; nucleotides not matched to a gene: 10. For the CDR3, the DNA is TGTGCCAGTAGACAGGGGACCTTGAGTGAGCAGTTCTTC. This gives the protein CASRQGTLSEQFF.

At least ten counts were recorded for this clone. The J gene is TRBJ1-5, the V gene TRBV6-7; the D is unclear. TRBV6-7 counts as an open reading frame of uncertain function. V was shortened by 2 bases and J by 7 bases, with 6 bases between the two germline ends. This CDR3 comprises 12 residues. For the CDR3, the DNA is TGTGCCAGCAGTTACCTGGGCCAGCCCCAGCATTTT. This translates into CASSYLGQPQHF.

J is TRBJ1-1 and V is TRBV3-1 (or the pseudogene TRBV3-2); D is uncertain. Trimming stripped 3 bases from V and 2 bases from J, with 7 bases between. The CDR3 loop spans 13 amino acids. Germline V gene sequence: CDR1 LGHDT, CDR2 YNNKEL (reference sequence). The DNA of the CDR3 is TGTGCCAGCAGCCAGATGAGTAACACTGAAGCTTTCTTT. Its protein is CASSQMSNTEAFF.

The V and J genes are TRBV19 and TRBJ2-1; TRBD1 might be the D (5 bases). Per germline, CDR1 LNHDA and CDR2 SQIVND (reference sequence). V lost 7 bases, J lost 6 bases, and 19 bases lay in between. The CDR3 has 15 residues. The CDR3 coding sequence is TGTGCCAGTACTCGACAGATCAGAGGCTCCAATGAGCAGTTCTTC. It specifies CASTRQIRGSNEQFF. Together with reference TRBV19 and TRBJ2-1, the CDR3 gives the full variable domain: DGGITQSPKYLFRKEGQNVTLSCEQNLNHDAMYWYRQDPGQGLRLIYYSQIVNDFQKGDIAEGYSVSREKKESFPLTVTSAQKNPTAFYLCASTRQIRGSNEQFFGPGTRLTVL.

The chain has TRBV15 and TRBJ1-2; 8 bases match TRBD1. Germline lookup yields CDR1 LNHNV and CDR2 YYDKDF (reference sequence). V lost 3 bases to trimming and J lost 5 bases; unmatched junction nucleotides: 8. There are 15 residues in the CDR3. In nucleotides, the CDR3 is TGTGCCACCAGCAGGGACAGGGTTATAAAGTATGGCTACACCTTC. Amino acid sequence: CATSRDRVIKYGYTF.

V and J are TRBV11-2 and TRBJ2-1; possibly TRBD2 for D (6 bases). V dropped 8 bases and J dropped 0 bases, with 14 bases sitting between them. This CDR3 region has 15 residues. Germline CDR1 SGHAT, CDR2 FQNNGV. CDR3: CASVGGESSYNEQFF. The CDR3 DNA sequence: TGTGCCAGCGTAGGCGGGGAAAGCTCCTACAATGAGCAGTTCTTC.

The V gene is TRBV3-1 (or the pseudogene TRBV3-2), the J gene TRBJ1-5; 9 nucleotides match TRBD1. The germline CDR1 and CDR2 sequences are LGHDT and YNNKEL (reference sequence). This CDR3 has 18 residues. V was pared by 1 base and J by 4 bases, with 11 bases of the junction left unmatched. The CDR3 DNA follows: TGTGCCAGCAGCCAAGGAAAAGGCGAAGGGACAGGGAATCAGCCCCAGCATTTT. Its translation: CASSQGKGEGTGNQPQHF.

The chain joins TRBV16 to TRBJ1-4; 8 bases map to TRBD1. Germline CDR1 and CDR2: KGHSY and FQNENV. The CDR3 sequence is 19 residues long. Trimming cost V 4 bases and J 0 bases; bases outside gene matches: 13. The CDR3 DNA reads TGTGCCAGCAGCCTACCGGACAGGGAAACCCTTGCAACTAATGAAAAACTGTTTTTT. It translates to CASSLPDRETLATNEKLFF.

This clone was observed once. CDR3 bases: TGTGCCAGTGGATCAGGGCGAGAGACCCAGTACTTC. This gives the protein CASGSGRETQYF. The gene calls are TRBV19 and TRBJ2-5; D is perhaps TRBD1 (5 bases). CDR1 is LNHDA and CDR2 is SQIVND in the germline V gene (reference sequence). Trimming took 8 bases from V and 4 from J, leaving 11 bases between them. The CDR3 runs 12 residues.

J is TRBJ1-6 and V is TRBV5-1; D remains ambiguous. The germline V gene has CDR1 SGHRS and CDR2 YFSETQ. Trimming removed 5 bases at V and 7 bases at J, with 13 bases between. CDR3 length equals 14 residues. Here the CDR3 reads CASRSEGGNSPLHF. In nucleotides, the CDR3 is TGCGCCAGCAGGTCGGAGGGCGGCAATTCACCCCTCCACTTT.